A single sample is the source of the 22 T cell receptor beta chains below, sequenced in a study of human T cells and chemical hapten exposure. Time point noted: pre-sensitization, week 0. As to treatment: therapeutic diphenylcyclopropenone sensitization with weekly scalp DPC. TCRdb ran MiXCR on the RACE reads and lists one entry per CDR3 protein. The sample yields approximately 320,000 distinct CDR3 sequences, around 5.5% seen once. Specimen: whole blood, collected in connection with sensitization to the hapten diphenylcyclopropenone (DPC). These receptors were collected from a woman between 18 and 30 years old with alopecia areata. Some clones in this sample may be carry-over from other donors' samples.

The CDR3 nucleotides are TGTGCCAGCAGCCCGGGACAGGGGGCGCAAAACTATGGCTACACCTTC. Translated, it gives CASSPGQGAQNYGYTF. The J gene is TRBJ1-2, the V gene TRBV7-9; TRBD1 matches 12 bases. The CDR3 is 16 amino acids. CDR1 and CDR2 from the germline V gene are SEHNR and FQNEAQ (reference sequence). J was trimmed by 2 bases and V by 5 bases; bases with no gene match: 6.

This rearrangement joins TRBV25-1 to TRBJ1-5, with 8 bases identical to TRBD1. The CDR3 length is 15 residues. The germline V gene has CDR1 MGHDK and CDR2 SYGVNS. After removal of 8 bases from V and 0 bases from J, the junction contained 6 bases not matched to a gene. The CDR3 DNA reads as TGTGCCAGCGGACAGGGTCCTTATAGCAATCAGCCCCAGCATTTT. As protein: CASGQGPYSNQPQHF.

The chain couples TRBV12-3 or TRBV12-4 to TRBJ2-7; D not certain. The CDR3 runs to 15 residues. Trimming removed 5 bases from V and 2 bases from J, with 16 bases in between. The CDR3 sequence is CASSAPRTRPYEQYF. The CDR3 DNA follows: TGTGCCAGCAGTGCCCCTAGGACCAGACCCTACGAGCAGTACTTC.

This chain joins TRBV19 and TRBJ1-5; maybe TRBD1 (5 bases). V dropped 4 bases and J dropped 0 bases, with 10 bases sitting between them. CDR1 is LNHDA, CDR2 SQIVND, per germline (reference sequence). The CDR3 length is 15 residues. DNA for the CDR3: TGTGCCAGTAGTAGGGGACCCAATAGCAATCAGCCCCAGCATTTT. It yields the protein CASSRGPNSNQPQHF. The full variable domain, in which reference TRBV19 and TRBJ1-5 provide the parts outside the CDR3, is DGGITQSPKYLFRKEGQNVTLSCEQNLNHDAMYWYRQDPGQGLRLIYYSQIVNDFQKGDIAEGYSVSREKKESFPLTVTSAQKNPTAFYLCASSRGPNSNQPQHFGDGTRLSIL.

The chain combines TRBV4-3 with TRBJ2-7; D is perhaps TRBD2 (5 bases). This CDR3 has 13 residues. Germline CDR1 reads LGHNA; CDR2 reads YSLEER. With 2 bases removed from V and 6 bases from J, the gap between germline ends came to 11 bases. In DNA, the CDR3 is TGCGCCAGCAGCCAAACGGGAATCCCCGAGCAGTACTTC. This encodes CASSQTGIPEQYF.

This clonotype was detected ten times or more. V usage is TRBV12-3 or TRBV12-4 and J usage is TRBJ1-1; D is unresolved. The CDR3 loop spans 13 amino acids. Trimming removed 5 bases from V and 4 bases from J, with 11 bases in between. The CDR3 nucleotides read TGTGCCAGCAGTCCCGCTGGATTCACTGAAGCTTTCTTT. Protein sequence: CASSPAGFTEAFF.

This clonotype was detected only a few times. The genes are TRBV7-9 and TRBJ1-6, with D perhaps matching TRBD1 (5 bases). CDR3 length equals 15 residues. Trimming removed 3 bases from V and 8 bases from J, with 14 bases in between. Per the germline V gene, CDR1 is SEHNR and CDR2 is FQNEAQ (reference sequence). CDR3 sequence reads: CASSFAPRGDSPLHF. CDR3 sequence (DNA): TGTGCCAGCAGCTTTGCTCCACGGGGGGATTCACCCCTCCACTTT.

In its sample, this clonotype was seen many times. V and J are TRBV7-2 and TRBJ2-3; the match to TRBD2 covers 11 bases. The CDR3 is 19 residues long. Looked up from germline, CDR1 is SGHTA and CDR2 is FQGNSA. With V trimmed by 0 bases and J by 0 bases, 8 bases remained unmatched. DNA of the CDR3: TGTGCCAGCAGCTTAGCTATCCCCGGGACTAGCGGTAGCACAGATACGCAGTATTTT. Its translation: CASSLAIPGTSGSTDTQYF.

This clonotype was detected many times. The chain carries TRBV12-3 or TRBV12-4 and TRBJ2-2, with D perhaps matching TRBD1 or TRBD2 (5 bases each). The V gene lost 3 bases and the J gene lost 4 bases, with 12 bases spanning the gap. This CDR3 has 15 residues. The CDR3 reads CASSFSWDGTGELFF. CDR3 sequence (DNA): TGTGCCAGCAGTTTCTCCTGGGACGGCACCGGGGAGCTGTTTTTT.

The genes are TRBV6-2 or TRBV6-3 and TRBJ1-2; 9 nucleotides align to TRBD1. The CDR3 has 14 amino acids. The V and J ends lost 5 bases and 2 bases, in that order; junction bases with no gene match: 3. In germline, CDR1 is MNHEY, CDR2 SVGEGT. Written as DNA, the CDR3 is TGTGCCAGCAGTCCACAGGGGGCCAACTATGGCTACACCTTC. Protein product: CASSPQGANYGYTF.

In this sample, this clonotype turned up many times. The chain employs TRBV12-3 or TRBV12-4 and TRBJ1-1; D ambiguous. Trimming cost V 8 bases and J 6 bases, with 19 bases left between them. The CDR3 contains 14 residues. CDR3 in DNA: TGTGCCAGCTCCTCTCAGGCACCCTGGGCTGAAGCTTTCTTT. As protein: CASSSQAPWAEAFF.

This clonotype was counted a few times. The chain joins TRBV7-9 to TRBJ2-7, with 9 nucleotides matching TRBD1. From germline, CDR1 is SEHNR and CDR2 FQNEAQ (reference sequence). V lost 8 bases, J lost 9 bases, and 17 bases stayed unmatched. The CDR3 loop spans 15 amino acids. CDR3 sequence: CASGGLMGQGTLQYF. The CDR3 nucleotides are TGTGCCAGCGGAGGACTGATGGGACAGGGCACTTTGCAGTACTTC.

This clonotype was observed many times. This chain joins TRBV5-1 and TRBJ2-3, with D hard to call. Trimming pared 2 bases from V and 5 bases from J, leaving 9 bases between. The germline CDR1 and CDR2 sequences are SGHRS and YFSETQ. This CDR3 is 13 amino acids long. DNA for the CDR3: TGCGCCAGCAGCTTCGAAGGAAGAGATACGCAGTATTTT. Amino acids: CASSFEGRDTQYF.

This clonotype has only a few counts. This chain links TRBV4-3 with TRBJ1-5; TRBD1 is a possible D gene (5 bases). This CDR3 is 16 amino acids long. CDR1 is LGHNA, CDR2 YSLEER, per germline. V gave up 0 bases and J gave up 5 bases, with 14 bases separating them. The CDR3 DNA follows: TGCGCCAGCAGCCAAGATGGGGGACTGCCTTATCAGCCCCAGCATTTT. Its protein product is CASSQDGGLPYQPQHF.

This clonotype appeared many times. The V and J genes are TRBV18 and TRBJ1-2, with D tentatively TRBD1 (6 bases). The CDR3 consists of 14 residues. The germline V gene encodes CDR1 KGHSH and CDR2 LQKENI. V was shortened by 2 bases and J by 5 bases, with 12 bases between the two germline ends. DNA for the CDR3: TGTGCCAGCTCACCAACAGGGAACCCTTATGGCTACACCTTC. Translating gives CASSPTGNPYGYTF.

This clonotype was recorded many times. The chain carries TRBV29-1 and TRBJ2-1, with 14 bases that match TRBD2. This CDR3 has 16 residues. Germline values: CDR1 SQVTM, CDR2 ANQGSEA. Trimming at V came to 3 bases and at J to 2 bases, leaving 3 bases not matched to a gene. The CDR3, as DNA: TGCAGCGTTGAGGTGGGACTAGCGGGGGCCTACAATGAGCAGTTCTTC. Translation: CSVEVGLAGAYNEQFF.

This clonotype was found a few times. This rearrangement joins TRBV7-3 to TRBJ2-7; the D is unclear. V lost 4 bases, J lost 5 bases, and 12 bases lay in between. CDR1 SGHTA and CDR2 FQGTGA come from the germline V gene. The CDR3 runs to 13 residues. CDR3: CASSSTATHEQYF. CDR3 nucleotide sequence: TGTGCCAGCAGCTCCACTGCGACCCACGAGCAGTACTTC.

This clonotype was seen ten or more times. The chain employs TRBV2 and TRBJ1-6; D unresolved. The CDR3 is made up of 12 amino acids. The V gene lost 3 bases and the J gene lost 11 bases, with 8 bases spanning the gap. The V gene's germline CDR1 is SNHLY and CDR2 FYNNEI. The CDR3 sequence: CASSDNYAPLHF. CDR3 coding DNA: TGTGCCAGCAGTGATAACTACGCACCCCTCCACTTT.

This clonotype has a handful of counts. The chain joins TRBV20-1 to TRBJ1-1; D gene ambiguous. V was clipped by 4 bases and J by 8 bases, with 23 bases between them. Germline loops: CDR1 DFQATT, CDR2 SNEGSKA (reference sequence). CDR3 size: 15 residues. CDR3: CSANGNVQRDGEAFF. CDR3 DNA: TGCAGTGCTAATGGAAACGTCCAGCGAGATGGGGAAGCTTTCTTT.

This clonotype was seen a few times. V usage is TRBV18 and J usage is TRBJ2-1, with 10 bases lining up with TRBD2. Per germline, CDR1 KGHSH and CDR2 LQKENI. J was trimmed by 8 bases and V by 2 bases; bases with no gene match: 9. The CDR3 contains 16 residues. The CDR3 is CASSPSQRGGLDEQFF. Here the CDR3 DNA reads TGTGCCAGCTCACCATCTCAGCGGGGGGGCCTCGATGAGCAGTTCTTC.

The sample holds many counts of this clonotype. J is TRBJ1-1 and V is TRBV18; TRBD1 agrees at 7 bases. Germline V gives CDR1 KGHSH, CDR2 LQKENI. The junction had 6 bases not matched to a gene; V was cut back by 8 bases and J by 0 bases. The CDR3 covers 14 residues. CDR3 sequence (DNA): TGTGCCAGCAGCCCACAGGGGATGAACACTGAAGCTTTCTTT. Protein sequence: CASSPQGMNTEAFF.

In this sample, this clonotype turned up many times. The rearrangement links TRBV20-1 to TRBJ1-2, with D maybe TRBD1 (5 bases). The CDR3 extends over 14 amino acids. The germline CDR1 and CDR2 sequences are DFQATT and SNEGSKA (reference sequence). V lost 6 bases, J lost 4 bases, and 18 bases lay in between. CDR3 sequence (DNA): TGCAGTGCCCAGATCCACGGGGCGTCCTATGGCTACACCTTC. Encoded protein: CSAQIHGASYGYTF.